These 26 T cell receptor beta chains originate from one sample sequenced in a study of CD8+ T cells in alopecia areata. RNA was extracted and reverse transcribed into cDNA as the sequencing template. Clones were sequenced by immunoSEQ multiplex PCR, and TCRdb holds only the in-frame ones, with some missing. Here the sample spans roughly 250,000 clones, 60% being singletons. Treatment given: oral pan-JAK inhibitor, 5-10 mg twice daily. Material: CD4+ T cells sorted from blood, obtained at approximately week 52, from a patient treated with tofacitinib. The receptor set was obtained from a human donor with alopecia areata.

The chain carries TRBV15 and TRBJ2-3, with TRBD1 matching over 8 bases. Germline V lookup: CDR1 LNHNV, CDR2 YYDKDF (reference sequence). CDR3 length equals 16 residues. V shed 1 base, J shed 3 bases, and the junction held 6 bases outside the gene matches. This CDR3 reads CATSRVLDRGTDTQYF. The DNA for the CDR3 is TGTGCCACCAGCAGAGTTCTCGACAGGGGAACAGATACGCAGTATTTT. The full variable domain, completed using reference TRBV15 and TRBJ2-3, is DAMVIQNPRYQVTQFGKPVTLSCSQTLNHNVMYWYQQKSSQAPKLLFHYYDKDFNNEADTPDNFQSRRPNTSFCFLDIRSPGLGDTAMYLCATSRVLDRGTDTQYFGPGTRLTVL.

V usage is TRBV9 and J usage is TRBJ2-1, with D tentatively TRBD1 (5 bases). Trimming shortened V by 0 bases and J by 9 bases, and 13 bases separated the two germline ends. This CDR3 contains 14 residues. Germline loops: CDR1 SGDLS, CDR2 YYNGEE. CDR3 amino acids: CASSVEQGLSEQFF. In DNA form, the CDR3 reads TGTGCCAGCAGCGTAGAGCAGGGTCTGAGTGAGCAGTTCTTC.

The chain couples TRBV5-1 to TRBJ1-2; TRBD1 is a possible D gene (6 bases). Trimming removed 4 bases at V and 4 bases at J, with 14 bases between. The CDR3 has 14 amino acids. Germline-derived CDR1 and CDR2 are SGHRS and YFSETQ. CDR3 DNA: TGCGCCAGCAGCCCAAGCAGGGGCGGCTATGGCTACACCTTC. Translation: CASSPSRGGYGYTF.

The CDR3 loop is CASSQEGVETSSYNEQFF. CDR3 bases: TGCGCCAGCAGCCAAGAAGGGGTCGAAACCTCATCCTACAATGAGCAGTTCTTC. The J gene is TRBJ2-1, the V gene TRBV4-1, with a weak D call TRBD1 (5 bases). Trimming took off 0 bases at V and 1 base at J, with 16 bases between the two ends. The CDR3 covers 18 residues. The germline gives CDR1 MGHRA, CDR2 YSYEKL.

The chain uses TRBV29-1 and TRBJ2-1; D gene unclear. Trimming shortened V by 6 bases and J by 8 bases, and 5 bases separated the two germline ends. This CDR3 has 9 amino acids. Germline V gene data show CDR1 as SQVTM and CDR2 as ANQGSEA. CDR3 sequence: CSVGYEQFF. CDR3 coding DNA: TGCAGCGTCGGGTATGAGCAGTTCTTC.

The rearrangement links TRBV4-1 to TRBJ2-1, with D unclear. V was shortened by 4 bases and J by 10 bases, with 14 bases between the two germline ends. Germline V gene data show CDR1 as MGHRA and CDR2 as YSYEKL. The CDR3 is 13 residues long. The CDR3 loop is CASSPSAVREQFF. DNA of the CDR3: TGCGCCAGCAGCCCCTCGGCGGTGCGGGAGCAGTTCTTC.

The V gene is TRBV19, the J gene TRBJ2-4; 7 bases align to TRBD1. With V trimmed by 5 bases and J by 9 bases, 13 bases remained unmatched. CDR3 length equals 15 residues. The V gene's germline CDR1 is LNHDA and CDR2 SQIVND (reference sequence). CDR3: CASSLTGPQGSIQYF. The CDR3 nucleotides read TGTGCCAGTAGTTTGACAGGGCCTCAGGGAAGCATTCAGTACTTC.

CDR3 in amino acids: CASRQTAGKTYEQYF. The CDR3 DNA reads TGTGCCAGCAGACAGACAGCCGGGAAAACCTACGAGCAGTACTTC. The rearrangement joins TRBV2 to TRBJ2-7; the D call may be TRBD1 or TRBD2 (5 bases each). Looked up from germline, CDR1 is SNHLY and CDR2 is FYNNEI. The CDR3 length is 15 residues. V was trimmed by 6 bases and J by 2 bases, leaving 17 bases between them.

This rearrangement joins TRBV5-6 to TRBJ2-6, with D perhaps matching TRBD1 (5 bases). The ends were cut back, 1 base at V and 0 bases at J, with 14 bases in the middle. CDR1 and CDR2 from the germline V gene are SGHDT and YYEEEE. CDR3 length: 18 residues. This chain's CDR3 is CASSLYETESSGANVLTF. The DNA of the CDR3 is TGTGCCAGCAGCTTGTATGAGACAGAGAGCTCTGGGGCCAACGTCCTGACTTTC.

This clone has more than one count but fewer than ten. The chain is built from TRBV4-3 and TRBJ2-7, with D possibly matching TRBD2 (5 bases). Trimming removed 4 bases at V and 3 bases at J, with 7 bases between. Germline CDR1 and CDR2: LGHNA and YSLEER. This CDR3 spans 12 amino acids. The CDR3 spells CASSLDFYEQYF. The CDR3 bases are TGCGCCAGCAGCCTGGACTTCTACGAGCAGTACTTC.

V is TRBV9 and J is TRBJ2-1; unclear D gene. CDR3 size: 13 residues. Deletions cut 9 bases from V and 4 bases from J, with 14 bases between. CDR1 SGDLS and CDR2 YYNGEE come from the germline V gene. The chain's CDR3 is CAIPNSGYNEQFF. The CDR3 DNA follows: TGTGCCATCCCGAACTCCGGATACAATGAGCAGTTCTTC.

The V and J genes are TRBV29-1 and TRBJ1-2; the D is unclear. Germline assignment: CDR1 SQVTM and CDR2 ANQGSEA. V gave up 7 bases and J gave up 9 bases, with 15 bases separating them. The CDR3 is made up of 11 amino acids. CDR3 DNA: TGCAGCGCCCTAGACAATTTCAGCTACACCTTC. It yields the protein CSALDNFSYTF.

This clone was seen only once. The chain links TRBV18 to TRBJ2-5; D gene uncertain. Trimming stripped 3 bases from V and 1 base from J, with 6 bases between. CDR1 and CDR2 (germline): KGHSH, LQKENI. This CDR3 region has 13 residues. The DNA for the CDR3 is TGTGCCAGCTCACCGAAGGGCCAAGAGACCCAGTACTTC. This encodes CASSPKGQETQYF.

This clone came up a few times. The rearrangement links TRBV29-1 to TRBJ1-1; the D is unclear. The CDR3 spans 10 residues. Trimming stripped 4 bases from V and 8 bases from J, with 8 bases between. Germline values: CDR1 SQVTM, CDR2 ANQGSEA. The CDR3 sequence is CSVVGPEAFF. As DNA, the CDR3 is TGCAGCGTTGTTGGGCCCGAAGCTTTCTTT.

This clone was seen many times. The DNA for the CDR3 is TGTGCCAGCAGGGGGACAGGGAGCACCCAGTACTTC. Translated, it gives CASRGTGSTQYF. The chain links TRBV2 to TRBJ2-5; 9 bases are a match to TRBD1. This CDR3 has 12 residues. With V trimmed by 6 bases and J by 8 bases, 4 bases remained unmatched. The germline V gene encodes CDR1 SNHLY and CDR2 FYNNEI.

This clone was found a few times. The rearrangement links TRBV5-4 to TRBJ2-7, with D unresolved. CDR3 size: 15 residues. In germline, CDR1 is SGHNT, CDR2 YYREEE (reference sequence). The V and J ends lost 4 bases and 2 bases respectively, with 16 bases between them. For the CDR3, the DNA is TGTGCCAGCAGCCTGGACCCTCTTTCCCCCTACGAGCAGTACTTC. It specifies CASSLDPLSPYEQYF.

Notes on this clone: At the DNA level, this CDR3 is encoded by other sequences in the same sample as well. The chain recombines TRBV30 with TRBJ1-3; D is ambiguous. This CDR3 is built from 11 residues. V lost 3 bases and J 2 bases, leaving 2 bases between the germline ends. CDR1 and CDR2 (germline): GTSNPN, SVGIG (reference sequence). The CDR3 spells CAWRAGNTIYF. CDR3 coding DNA: TGTGCCTGGAGGGCTGGAAACACCATATATTTT.

The CDR3 coding sequence is TGTGCCAGCAACAGACTAGCGGTCCCTAGAAATGAGCAGTTCTTC. Its translation: CASNRLAVPRNEQFF. The chain links TRBV9 to TRBJ2-1; 9 bases agree with TRBD2. The CDR3 runs to 15 residues. The germline V gene encodes CDR1 SGDLS and CDR2 YYNGEE. Unmatched junction bases numbered 11, after V lost 6 bases and J lost 7 bases.

This clone was seen only a few times. The chain links TRBV4-1 to TRBJ2-7, with D perhaps TRBD2 (5 bases). V was cut by 1 base and J by 4 bases, with 5 bases left in between. Germline loops: CDR1 MGHRA, CDR2 YSYEKL. The CDR3 spans 12 residues. The CDR3 DNA reads as TGCGCCAGCAGCCAAGCGGGGTACGAGCAGTACTTC. Encoded protein: CASSQAGYEQYF.

This clone appeared a few times. The chain has TRBV12-5 and TRBJ1-1; TRBD1 aligns across 8 bases. CDR1 LGHNT and CDR2 FRNRAP come from the germline V gene. The CDR3 has 16 amino acids. V was clipped by 1 base and J by 1 base; unmatched bases: 5. CDR3 sequence: CASGLAPTGENTEAFF. The CDR3 DNA sequence: TGTGCTAGTGGTTTGGCCCCGACAGGGGAGAACACTGAAGCTTTCTTT.

The V call is TRBV5-1, the J call TRBJ1-6; 7 bases are a match to TRBD1. The trim removed 3 bases at V and 8 bases at J, leaving 5 bases unmatched. Germline V gives CDR1 SGHRS, CDR2 YFSETQ. CDR3 length equals 14 residues. CDR3: CASSSDRRDSPLHF. For the CDR3, the DNA is TGCGCCAGCAGCTCGGACAGGCGGGATTCACCCCTCCACTTT.

The rearrangement uses TRBV15 and TRBJ1-2; no reliable D call. Germline CDR1 reads LNHNV; CDR2 reads YYDKDF (reference sequence). This CDR3 has 14 amino acids. V was shortened by 0 bases and J by 7 bases, with 12 bases between the two germline ends. As DNA, the CDR3 is TGTGCCACCAGCAGAGATCGGAGGGTTCCTGGCTACACCTTC. This encodes CATSRDRRVPGYTF.

The V and J genes are TRBV25-1 and TRBJ1-6; TRBD1 matches 7 bases. Per the germline V gene, CDR1 is MGHDK and CDR2 is SYGVNS. V lost 8 bases to trimming and J lost 8 bases; unmatched junction nucleotides: 12. CDR3 length: 15 amino acids. The CDR3 DNA is TGTGCCAGCGAAGGAACAGGGGACTTCTATTCACCCCTCCACTTT. It yields the protein CASEGTGDFYSPLHF.

Concerning this clone itself: This sample also contains other DNA sequences that code for the same CDR3. J is TRBJ2-5 and V is TRBV30, with unresolved D. Germline V gene data show CDR1 as GTSNPN and CDR2 as SVGIG (reference sequence). Trimming removed 3 bases from V and 4 bases from J, with 3 bases in between. This CDR3 contains 10 residues. CDR3 amino acids: CAWSRETQYF. Written as DNA, the CDR3 is TGTGCCTGGAGCCGAGAGACCCAGTACTTC.

The chain joins TRBV4-3 to TRBJ1-5; no reliable D call. The germline V and J ends were trimmed by 2 bases and 2 bases, with 7 bases remaining between them. The CDR3 extends over 14 amino acids. Looked up from germline, CDR1 is LGHNA and CDR2 is YSLEER. CDR3 DNA: TGCGCCAGCAGCCAAAGACACGGCAATCAGCCCCAGCATTTT. It specifies CASSQRHGNQPQHF.

This clone was counted between two and nine times. CDR3 region: CASSLSQEQYF. The CDR3 bases are TGTGCCAGCAGCTTATCTCAGGAGCAGTACTTC. V usage is TRBV7-2 and J usage is TRBJ2-7; no reliable D call. Germline lookup yields CDR1 SGHTA and CDR2 FQGNSA. With 2 bases removed from V and 7 bases from J, the gap between germline ends came to 6 bases. The length of the CDR3 is 11 residues. The variable domain in full, with the rest retrieved from reference TRBV7-2 and TRBJ2-7, is GAGVSQSPSNKVTEKGKDVELRCDPISGHTALYWYRQSLGQGLEFLIYFQGNSAPDKSGLPSDRFSAERTGGSVSTLTIQRTQQEDSAVYLCASSLSQEQYFGPGTRLTVT.